This T cell receptor beta chain was sequenced for a study of T-cell memory formation after mild COVID-19. Across the whole study: Largely donor-specific TCR clusters were found. Overall study results and limits: A second wave of clones peaked on day 37, and their SARS-CoV-2 specificity went unconfirmed. Clones that got smaller from day 15 to 85 had even CD4/CD8, while clones growing later tipped toward CD4+. Those CD4+ clones that contracted were mainly in CM and EM (CD8+ ones in EMRA).

TCRdb itself ran the 5' RACE reads through MiXCR, one entry per CDR3 protein. This table has over 300,000 distinct CDR3 sequences, about 20% appearing once. This clonotype occurred a few times. The antigen is not known. CDR1 MDHEN and CDR2 SYDVKM come from the germline V gene. Trimming left V 6 bases short and J 4 bases short, with 12 bases between. This CDR3 is 13 amino acids long. The specimen was PBMCs or a T cell subset sorted from them (not recorded which). The source is a young man who had mild COVID-19 (a few samples of this study predate the infection). Cell type and time point are not known. The chain links TRBV28 to TRBJ2-5; D gene uncertain. The CDR3 nucleotides read TGTGCCAGCAGCGAAGGAAGGAGAGAGACCCAGTACTTC. Its translation: CASSEGRRETQYF.